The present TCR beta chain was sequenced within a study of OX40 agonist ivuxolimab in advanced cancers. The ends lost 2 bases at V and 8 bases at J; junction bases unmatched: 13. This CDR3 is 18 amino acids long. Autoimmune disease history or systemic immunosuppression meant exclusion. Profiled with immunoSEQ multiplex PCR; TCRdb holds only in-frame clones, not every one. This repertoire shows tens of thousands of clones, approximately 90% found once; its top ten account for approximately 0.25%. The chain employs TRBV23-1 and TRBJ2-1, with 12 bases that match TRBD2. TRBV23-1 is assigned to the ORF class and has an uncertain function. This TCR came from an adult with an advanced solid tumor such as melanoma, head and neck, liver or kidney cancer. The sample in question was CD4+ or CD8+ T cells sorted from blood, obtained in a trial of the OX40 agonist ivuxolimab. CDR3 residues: CASSQRPLLAGGEDEQFF. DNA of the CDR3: TGCGCCAGCAGTCAACGCCCCTTACTAGCGGGAGGTGAGGATGAGCAGTTCTTC.